This TCR beta chain was captured by sequencing in a study of radiotherapy plus CTLA-4 blockade in lung cancer. The CDR3 consists of 15 residues. Germline V gene data show CDR1 as SGHTA and CDR2 as FQGNSA. Trimming cost V 5 bases and J 0 bases, with 11 bases left between them. The table came from immunoSEQ multiplex PCR; TCRdb's copy has only in-frame clones and leaves some out. The sample lists some 49,000 clones; about 85% were seen once. The TCR originated in a human donor with non-small cell lung cancer whose response to radiotherapy plus ipilimumab could not be evaluated. The chain combines TRBV7-2 with TRBJ1-5, with D perhaps matching TRBD1 (5 bases). This specimen consisted of peripheral blood, obtained from a patient treated with radiotherapy plus ipilimumab. This chain's CDR3 is CASSVKGSSNQPQHF. The CDR3, as DNA: TGTGCCAGCAGCGTAAAGGGGTCTAGCAATCAGCCCCAGCATTTT. Variable domain in full (rest from reference TRBV7-2 and TRBJ1-5): GAGVSQSPSNKVTEKGKDVELRCDPISGHTALYWYRQSLGQGLEFLIYFQGNSAPDKSGLPSDRFSAERTGGSVSTLTIQRTQQEDSAVYLCASSVKGSSNQPQHFGDGTRLSIL.